This is a list of T cell receptor beta chains from one sample in a study of CXCR3-negative and CXCR3-positive naive CD8 T cells. TCRdb reprocessed the 5' RACE reads, keeping one entry per CDR3 protein, no DNA. The table lists about 45,000 distinct CDR3 sequences. Input material: memory CD8+ T cells from blood. The receptors were sampled from a human donor in good health. Some clones in this sample may be carry-over from other donors' samples. Both conserved end residues are part of each CDR3. For some rows the clone size is stated as once, few or many, or as a class when expanded; others skip it.

TRBV7-9,.,TRBJ2-2,CASSLAATEGELFF
TRBV7-8,.,TRBJ2-1,CASSLSPNEQFF
TRBV6-2/TRBV6-3,.,TRBJ2-7,CASSYSPGFYEQYF
TRBV4-2,.,TRBJ2-7,CASSPSDRGNYEQYF
TRBV12-3/TRBV12-4,.,TRBJ1-5,CASSPDPRTQHF
TRBV29-1,.,TRBJ2-5,CSVEELAQSQETQYF
TRBV29-1,.,TRBJ2-7,CSVEGLAGGAYEQYF
TRBV4-3,.,TRBJ2-1,CASSQDLRTTKYNEQFF
TRBV6-2/TRBV6-3,.,TRBJ2-1,CASSSSTGVDEQFF
TRBV28,.,TRBJ2-7,CASSFQSSYEQYF
TRBV7-8,.,TRBJ2-7,CASSQASGGHYEQYF
TRBV14,.,TRBJ1-1,CASSQGTPTKAFF
TRBV28,.,TRBJ2-7,CASSWTDYEQYF
TRBV28,.,TRBJ1-1,CASSLDTYEAFF
TRBV20-1,.,TRBJ2-3,CSARDPGGGDTDTQYF
TRBV4-2,.,TRBJ1-5,CASSQPNQPQHF
TRBV6-4,.,TRBJ2-1,CASSDSAGSYNEQFF
TRBV9,.,TRBJ1-1,CASSLGQLNTEAFF
TRBV12-3/TRBV12-4,.,TRBJ2-1,CASSYSGGDYNEQFF
TRBV7-9,.,TRBJ2-2,CASGDRDGYTGELFF
TRBV20-1,large,TRBJ1-1,CSARDLRGITEAFF
TRBV20-1,.,TRBJ1-1,CSARLGQGSVSVEITEAFF
TRBV2,.,TRBJ1-1,CASSVAGGMAEAFF
TRBV4-3,.,TRBJ2-1,CASSQERSYNEQFF
TRBV6-5,.,TRBJ1-1,CASSYSRRGQGLNTEAFF
TRBV18,.,TRBJ2-1,CASSRSSGNEQFF
TRBV2,.,TRBJ1-4,CASSGSLATNEKLFF
TRBV7-8,.,TRBJ2-7,CASSSGTANPHEQYF
TRBV5-5,.,TRBJ2-5,CASSPAGRGETQYF
TRBV7-9,.,TRBJ1-1,CASSSSRGLNTEAFF
TRBV3-1,.,TRBJ2-3,CASNQESGATDTQYF
TRBV6-2/TRBV6-3,.,TRBJ2-1,CASSYDSSYNEQFF
TRBV28,.,TRBJ2-3,CASSLGAGNTQYF
TRBV6-6,.,TRBJ2-7,CASSAYLRAFSSYEQYF
TRBV7-6,.,TRBJ2-3,CASSLAGGTDTQYF
TRBV7-9,.,TRBJ1-5,CASSLANSNQPQHF
TRBV14,.,TRBJ2-4,CASSQGGKGTYIQYF
TRBV20-1,.,TRBJ2-7,CSAREMTGTYEQYF
TRBV5-1,.,TRBJ2-3,CASSSRTGTQTDTQYF
TRBV12-3/TRBV12-4,.,TRBJ2-1,CASSFAGLGNEQFF
TRBV4-2,.,TRBJ2-2,CASSQEAENTGELFF
TRBV7-2,.,TRBJ2-3,CASSLAGFGRGGLPPDTQYF